This T cell receptor beta chain was documented in a study of blood T cell repertoires in COVID-19. Study-wide background: Sources were T cells, B-cell-depleted T cells, or PBMCs; the material itself was cDNA or gDNA.

Donors in Cohort 3 who had recovered were those with two negative PCRs, healthcare professional clearance, or resolution of their symptoms. Germline values: CDR1 MDHEN, CDR2 SYDVKM. CDR3 size: 13 residues. J lost 4 bases, V lost 5 bases, and 5 bases had no gene match. Method: immunoSEQ multiplex PCR; TCRdb's copy keeps in-frame clones and lacks some. The table has around 130,000 clones, under 85% seen once. This rearrangement joins TRBV28 to TRBJ2-7; 7 bases fit TRBD1. This TCR came from a man aged 25-40 years who had recovered from COVID-19. Input material: PBMCs or T cells enriched from blood (not recorded which). The CDR3 bases are TGTGCCAGCAGTCCAGGGACAGATTACGAGCAGTACTTC. As protein: CASSPGTDYEQYF.